These T cell receptor beta chains were read from a single sample in a study of CD8+ T cells in alopecia areata. Some clones are missing from TCRdb's copy, which holds only in-frame ones; the method was immunoSEQ multiplex PCR. Among almost 250,000 clones listed, 65% to 70% were seen once. Source: CD4+ T cells sorted from blood, taken at week 0. The receptor source for this set is a human donor with alopecia areata. Both conserved end residues are part of each CDR3. A D gene is named only where the DNA matches it firmly. Size values are once, few and many counts, or a class for expanded clones, and some rows have none.

D	size	V	J	DNA	CDR3
TRBD1	-	TRBV27	TRBJ1-6	TGTGCCAGCAGTTTGTCGCCCCGGCAAGGCAGGGGGCATTCACCCCTCCACTTT	CASSLSPRQGRGHSPLHF
TRBD1	few	TRBV5-5	TRBJ2-3	TGTGCCAGCAGCCTGCCCACCCCAGGGGGCGACACAGATACGCAGTATTTT	CASSLPTPGGDTDTQYF
TRBD1	few	TRBV4-3	TRBJ1-2	TGCGCCAGCAGCCAAGATTTATACAGGGGACTCTATGGCTACACCTTC	CASSQDLYRGLYGYTF
-	-	TRBV30	TRBJ1-6	TGTGCCTGGAGTGTCGGGATTAGCTCCTATAATTCACCCCTCCACTTT	CAWSVGISSYNSPLHF
-	-	TRBV14	TRBJ1-1	TGTGCCAGCAGCCAAGTGAGAAGGGGGAGCATGAACACTGAAGCTTTCTTT	CASSQVRRGSMNTEAFF
-	-	TRBV30	TRBJ1-1	TGTGCCTGGAGTGTGGCCTTGAACACTGAAGCTTTCTTT	CAWSVALNTEAFF
-	-	TRBV5-1	TRBJ1-1	TGCGCCAGCAGGGCGGGCGCGGGGAACACTGAAGCTTTCTTT	CASRAGAGNTEAFF
-	few	TRBV5-1	TRBJ2-5	TGCGCCAGCAGCTTGGCCGGGTTCCAAGAGACCCAGTACTTC	CASSLAGFQETQYF
-	-	TRBV6-1	TRBJ1-2	TGTGCCAGCAGTGAGGCCCCAAGCTATGGCTACACCTTC	CASSEAPSYGYTF
-	-	TRBV7-9	TRBJ2-7	TGTGCCAGCAGCTCCCCCCGTGGGATTTGGTACTTC	CASSSPRGIWYF
-	-	TRBV6-4	TRBJ2-5	TGTGCCAGCAGTGACTCGGTCTACCAAGAGACCCAGTACTTC	CASSDSVYQETQYF
TRBD2	-	TRBV29-1	TRBJ2-7	TGCAGCGTTGCCCCGACTAGCGGGGGGCACCGCCCCTACGAGCAGTACTTC	CSVAPTSGGHRPYEQYF
-	-	TRBV30	TRBJ1-1	TGTGCCTGGAGTGGCCTTGGGGGGTCGAACACTGAAGCTTTCTTT	CAWSGLGGSNTEAFF
TRBD2	-	TRBV5-6	TRBJ2-5	TGTGCCAGCAGCTTCTGGCGGGGGGGCGGCAGGGAGACCCAGTACTTC	CASSFWRGGGRETQYF
TRBD2	once	TRBV5-1	TRBJ2-1	TGCGCCAGCAGCCAAGCCGGGACTAGCAAATACAATGAGCAGTTCTTC	CASSQAGTSKYNEQFF
-	-	TRBV6-5	TRBJ1-5	TGTGCCAGCAGCGTAAGCGCCATGGACAATCAGCCCCAGCATTTT	CASSVSAMDNQPQHF
-	-	TRBV27	TRBJ2-5	TGTGCCAGCAGTTCTAAACCGGGTCTTCGGGGGACCCAGTACTTC	CASSSKPGLRGTQYF
TRBD2	few	TRBV7-9	TRBJ2-1	TGTGCCAGCAGCTCCCGACTAGCGGGGTTCGCCAGCTCCTACAATGAGCAGTTCTTC	CASSSRLAGFASSYNEQFF
TRBD1	-	TRBV29-1	TRBJ2-5	TGCAGCGCCGATGACAGGGGGCGCGAGACCCAGTACTTC	CSADDRGRETQYF
TRBD2	-	TRBV9	TRBJ2-2	TGTGCCAGCAGCGTAGCTACGGGAGGACTAGCGGGCACCGGGGAGCTGTTTTTT	CASSVATGGLAGTGELFF
TRBD1	-	TRBV29-1	TRBJ2-3	TGCAGCGACCTCAAGACAGGGATCAGCACAGATACGCAGTATTTT	CSDLKTGISTDTQYF
-	-	TRBV6-5	TRBJ1-2	TGTGCCAGCAGACCTTACGGGATGGTAGGCTACACCTTC	CASRPYGMVGYTF
-	-	TRBV2	TRBJ2-1	TGTGCCAGCAGTCCCGGACAGATTAATGAGCAGTTCTTC	CASSPGQINEQFF
TRBD2	-	TRBV7-3	TRBJ2-5	TGTGCCAGCAGCTTAACGTCCTCGGGGGGCCAAGAGACCCAGTACTTC	CASSLTSSGGQETQYF
TRBD1	-	TRBV5-1	TRBJ2-3	TGCGCCAGCAGCCAAATGACAGGGGGCACAGATACGCAGTATTTT	CASSQMTGGTDTQYF
-	-	TRBV30	TRBJ2-7	TGTGCCTTGAGTTGGATGGGCGAGCAGTACTTC	CALSWMGEQYF
-	-	TRBV6-5	TRBJ2-5	TGTGCCAGCCGCGGCAACCAGGAGACCCAGTACTTC	CASRGNQETQYF
-	-	TRBV25-1	TRBJ2-5	TGTGCCAGCAGTGAACTCACCGAGACCCAGTACTTC	CASSELTETQYF
TRBD2	-	TRBV5-1	TRBJ2-1	TGCGCCAGCAGGCCAGCGGGGGGTGCCTCCTACAATGAGCAGTTCTTC	CASRPAGGASYNEQFF
TRBD2	-	TRBV29-1	TRBJ2-7	TGCAGCGTTTACGGGGGGGGCTCCTACGAGCAGTACTTC	CSVYGGGSYEQYF
TRBD2	-	TRBV9	TRBJ2-1	TGTGCCAGCAGCGTCGAACCTAGCGGGGGGCCCTATGAGCAGTTCTTC	CASSVEPSGGPYEQFF
-	-	TRBV7-2	TRBJ1-2	TGTGCCAGCAGCCCCGGCACAACGGGCTATGGCTACACCTTC	CASSPGTTGYGYTF
-	-	TRBV29-1	TRBJ2-5	TGCAGCGTTGGAGAGACCCAGTACTTC	CSVGETQYF
-	-	TRBV23-1	TRBJ1-2	TGCGCCAGCAGTCGTCTGACTCTAAACTATGGCTACACCTTC	CASSRLTLNYGYTF
TRBD1	once	TRBV7-2	TRBJ2-5	TGTGCCAGCAGATATCGACAGGGGGGAGAGACCCAGTACTTC	CASRYRQGGETQYF
-	few	TRBV10-3	TRBJ1-5	TGTGCCACCCGGCCAGTAGTTGGTCAGCCCCAGCATTTT	CATRPVVGQPQHF
TRBD1	-	TRBV6-5	TRBJ2-3	TGTGCCAGTCGAAGACAGGGAACAGATACGCAGTATTTT	CASRRQGTDTQYF
-	few	TRBV30	TRBJ1-1	TGTGCCTGGGTAAGATTGGCCACTGAAGCTTTCTTT	CAWVRLATEAFF
-	few	TRBV29-1	TRBJ2-1	TGCAGCGTGGGACCAGGAGGGTATGAGCAGTTCTTC	CSVGPGGYEQFF
-	-	TRBV6-6	TRBJ1-5	TGTGCCAGCACCCCCAATGCTGAGCGGCCCCAGCATTTT	CASTPNAERPQHF
-	few	TRBV6-5	TRBJ1-5	TGTGCCAGCAGTGAAAAGGGGAGTCAGCCCCAGCATTTT	CASSEKGSQPQHF
TRBD1	once	TRBV30	TRBJ1-1	TGTGCCTGGAGTGAGACAGGGGCGAGAGCTTTCTTT	CAWSETGARAFF
-	-	TRBV30	TRBJ2-4	TGTGCCTGGAGTGAGGGGTTAGCCAAAAACATTCAGTACTTC	CAWSEGLAKNIQYF
-	-	TRBV10-1	TRBJ2-7	TGCGCCAGCAGTGAGTCCCCCGGGACATCCTACGAGCAGTACTTC	CASSESPGTSYEQYF
-	-	TRBV25-1	TRBJ1-4	TGTGCCAGCAGTGAATTGGGAGGGCCCAATGAAAAACTGTTTTTT	CASSELGGPNEKLFF
TRBD2	few	TRBV29-1	TRBJ2-1	TGCAGCGTTGTAACAGGACTAGCGGGGAATGAGCAGTTCTTC	CSVVTGLAGNEQFF
-	-	TRBV19	TRBJ1-5	TGTGCCAGTAGCAGCGGGACGCTCCTAGGACAGCCCCAGCATTTT	CASSSGTLLGQPQHF
-	-	TRBV5-1	TRBJ2-7	TGCGCCAGCAGCAGGGGACGGTCTTGGGAGCAGTACTTC	CASSRGRSWEQYF
-	-	TRBV27	TRBJ2-7	TGTGCCAGCAGTTACTACTATCGGACGGGCGAGCAGTACTTC	CASSYYYRTGEQYF
-	-	TRBV30	TRBJ1-5	TGTGCCTGGAGTCGGAGTAGCAATCAGCCCCAGCATTTT	CAWSRSSNQPQHF